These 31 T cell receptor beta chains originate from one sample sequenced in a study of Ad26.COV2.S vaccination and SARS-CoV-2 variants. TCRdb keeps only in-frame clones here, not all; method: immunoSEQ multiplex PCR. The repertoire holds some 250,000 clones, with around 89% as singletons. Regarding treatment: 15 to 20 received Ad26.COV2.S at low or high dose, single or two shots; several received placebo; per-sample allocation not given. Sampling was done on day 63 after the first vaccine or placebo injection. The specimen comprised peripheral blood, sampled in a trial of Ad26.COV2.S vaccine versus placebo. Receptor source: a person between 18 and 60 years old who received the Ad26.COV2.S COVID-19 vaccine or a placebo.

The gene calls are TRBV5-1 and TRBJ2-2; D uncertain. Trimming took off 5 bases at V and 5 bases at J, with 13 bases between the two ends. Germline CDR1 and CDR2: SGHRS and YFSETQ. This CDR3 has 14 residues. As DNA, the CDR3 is TGCGCCAGCAGTGCCGGTGATTCAACCGGGGAGCTGTTTTTT. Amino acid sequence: CASSAGDSTGELFF.

In DNA form, the CDR3 reads TGTGCCAGCAGCTTGCTGCAAGGGACAATCGCCAACGTCCTGACTTTC. Translated: CASSLLQGTIANVLTF. V is TRBV5-6 and J is TRBJ2-6, with D possibly being TRBD1 (6 bases). This CDR3 has 16 amino acids. Looked up from germline, CDR1 is SGHDT and CDR2 is YYEEEE. V lost 1 base and J lost 7, with 15 bases in between.

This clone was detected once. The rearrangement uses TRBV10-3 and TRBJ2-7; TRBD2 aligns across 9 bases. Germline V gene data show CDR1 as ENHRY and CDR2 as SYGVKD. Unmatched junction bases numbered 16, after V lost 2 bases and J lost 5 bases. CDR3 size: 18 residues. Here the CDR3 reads CAISEGLRGGRVYNEQYF. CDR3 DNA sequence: TGTGCCATCAGTGAGGGACTGAGAGGCGGGAGGGTTTATAACGAGCAGTACTTC.

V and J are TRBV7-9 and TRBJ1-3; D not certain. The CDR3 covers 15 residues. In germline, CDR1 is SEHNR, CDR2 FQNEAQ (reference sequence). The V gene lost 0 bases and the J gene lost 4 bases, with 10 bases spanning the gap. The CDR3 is CASSLALGSGNTIYF. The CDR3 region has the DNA TGTGCCAGCAGCTTAGCCCTGGGTTCGGGAAACACCATATATTTT.

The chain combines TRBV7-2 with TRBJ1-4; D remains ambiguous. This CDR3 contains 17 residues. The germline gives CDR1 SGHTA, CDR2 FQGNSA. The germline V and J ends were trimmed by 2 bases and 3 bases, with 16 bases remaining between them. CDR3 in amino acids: CASSLLLLGRANEKLFF. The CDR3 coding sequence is TGTGCCAGCAGCTTACTCCTCCTCGGGAGGGCTAATGAAAAACTGTTTTTT. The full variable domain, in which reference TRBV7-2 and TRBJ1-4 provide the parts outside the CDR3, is GAGVSQSPSNKVTEKGKDVELRCDPISGHTALYWYRQSLGQGLEFLIYFQGNSAPDKSGLPSDRFSAERTGGSVSTLTIQRTQQEDSAVYLCASSLLLLGRANEKLFFGSGTQLSVL.

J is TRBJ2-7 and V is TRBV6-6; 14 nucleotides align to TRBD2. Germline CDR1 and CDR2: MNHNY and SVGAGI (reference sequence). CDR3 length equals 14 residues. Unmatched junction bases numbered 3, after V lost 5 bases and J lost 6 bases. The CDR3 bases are TGTGCCAGCAGTGTGACTAGCGGGAGGGGCGAGCAGTACTTC. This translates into CASSVTSGRGEQYF.

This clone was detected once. The CDR3 reads CARMPGPGTGGTEAFF. CDR3 DNA sequence: TGTGCCAGGATGCCGGGGCCCGGGACCGGCGGCACTGAAGCTTTCTTT. This chain joins TRBV21-1 and TRBJ1-1. TRBV21-1 is reported as a pseudogene. This CDR3 region has 16 residues.

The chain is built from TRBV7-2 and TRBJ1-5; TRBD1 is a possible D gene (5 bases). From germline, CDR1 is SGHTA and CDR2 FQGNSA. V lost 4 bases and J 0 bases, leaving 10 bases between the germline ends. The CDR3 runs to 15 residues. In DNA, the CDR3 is TGTGCCAGCAGCTCCGGGACTCATAGCAATCAGCCCCAGCATTTT. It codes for CASSSGTHSNQPQHF. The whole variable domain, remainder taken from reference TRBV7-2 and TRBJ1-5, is GAGVSQSPSNKVTEKGKDVELRCDPISGHTALYWYRQSLGQGLEFLIYFQGNSAPDKSGLPSDRFSAERTGGSVSTLTIQRTQQEDSAVYLCASSSGTHSNQPQHFGDGTRLSIL.

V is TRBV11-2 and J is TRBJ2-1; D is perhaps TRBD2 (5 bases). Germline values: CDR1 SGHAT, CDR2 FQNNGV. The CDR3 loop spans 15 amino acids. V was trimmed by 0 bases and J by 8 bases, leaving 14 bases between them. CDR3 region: CASSLEASRRDEQFF. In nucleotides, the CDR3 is TGTGCCAGCAGCTTAGAGGCTAGCCGTCGGGATGAGCAGTTCTTC.

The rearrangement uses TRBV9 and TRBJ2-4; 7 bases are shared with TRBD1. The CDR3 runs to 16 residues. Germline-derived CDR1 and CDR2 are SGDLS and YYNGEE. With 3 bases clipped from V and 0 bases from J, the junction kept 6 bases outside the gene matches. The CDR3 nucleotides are TGTGCCAGCAGCGCTGGGACAGCCCTAGCCAAAAACATTCAGTACTTC. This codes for CASSAGTALAKNIQYF.

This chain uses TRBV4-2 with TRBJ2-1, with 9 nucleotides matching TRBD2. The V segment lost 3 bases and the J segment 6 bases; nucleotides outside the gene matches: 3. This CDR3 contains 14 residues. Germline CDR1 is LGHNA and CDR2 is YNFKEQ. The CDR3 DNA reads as TGTGCCAGCAGCCAGGGACTAGCCCCCAATGAGCAGTTCTTC. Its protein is CASSQGLAPNEQFF.

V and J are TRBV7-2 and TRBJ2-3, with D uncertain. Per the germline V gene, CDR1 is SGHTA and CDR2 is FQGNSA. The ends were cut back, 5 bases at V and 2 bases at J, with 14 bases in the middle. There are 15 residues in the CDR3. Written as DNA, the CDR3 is TGTGCCAGCAGCCTCAGGCCCGGGTTCACAGATACGCAGTATTTT. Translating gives CASSLRPGFTDTQYF.

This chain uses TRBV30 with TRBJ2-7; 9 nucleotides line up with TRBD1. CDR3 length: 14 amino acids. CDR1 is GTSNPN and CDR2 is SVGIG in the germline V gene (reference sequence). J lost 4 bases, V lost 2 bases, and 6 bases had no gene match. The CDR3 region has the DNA TGTGCCTGGAGTTTAGGGACAGGGTGGTACGAGCAGTACTTC. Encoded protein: CAWSLGTGWYEQYF. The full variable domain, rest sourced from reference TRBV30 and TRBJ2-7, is SQTIHQWPATLVQPVGSPLSLECTVEGTSNPNLYWYRQAAGRGLQLLFYSVGIGQISSEVPQNLSASRPQDRQFILSSKKLLLSDSGFYLCAWSLGTGWYEQYFGPGTRLTVT.

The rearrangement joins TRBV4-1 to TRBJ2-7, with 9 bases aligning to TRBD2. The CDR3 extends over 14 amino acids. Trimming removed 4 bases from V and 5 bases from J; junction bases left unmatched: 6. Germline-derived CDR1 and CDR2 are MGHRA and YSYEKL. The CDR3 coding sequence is TGCGCCAGCAGCCTCTCTAGCGGGGTGGACGAGCAGTACTTC. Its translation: CASSLSSGVDEQYF.

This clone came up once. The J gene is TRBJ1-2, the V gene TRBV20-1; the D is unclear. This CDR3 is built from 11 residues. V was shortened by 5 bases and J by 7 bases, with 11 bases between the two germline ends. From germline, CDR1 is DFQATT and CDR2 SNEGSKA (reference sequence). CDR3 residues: CSAPKEAGYTF. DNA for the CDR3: TGCAGTGCTCCGAAGGAGGCTGGCTACACCTTC.

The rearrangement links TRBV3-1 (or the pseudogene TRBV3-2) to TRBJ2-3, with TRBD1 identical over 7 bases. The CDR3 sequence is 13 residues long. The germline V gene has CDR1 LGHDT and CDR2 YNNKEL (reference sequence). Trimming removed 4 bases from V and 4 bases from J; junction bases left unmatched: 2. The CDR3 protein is CASSLGGPDTQYF. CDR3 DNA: TGTGCCAGCAGCCTAGGGGGCCCAGATACGCAGTATTTT.

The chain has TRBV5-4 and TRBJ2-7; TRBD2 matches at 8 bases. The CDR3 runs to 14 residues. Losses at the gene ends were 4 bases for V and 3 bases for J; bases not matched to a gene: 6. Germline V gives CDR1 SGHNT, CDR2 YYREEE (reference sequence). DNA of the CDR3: TGTGCCAGCAGCGCCGCCGGGACTAGCTACGAGCAGTACTTC. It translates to CASSAAGTSYEQYF.

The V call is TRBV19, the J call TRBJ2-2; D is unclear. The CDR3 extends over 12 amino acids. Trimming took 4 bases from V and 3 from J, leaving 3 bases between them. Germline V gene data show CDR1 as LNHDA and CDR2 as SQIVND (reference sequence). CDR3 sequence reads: CASSSHTGELFF. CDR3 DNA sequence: TGTGCCAGTAGTAGCCACACCGGGGAGCTGTTTTTT.

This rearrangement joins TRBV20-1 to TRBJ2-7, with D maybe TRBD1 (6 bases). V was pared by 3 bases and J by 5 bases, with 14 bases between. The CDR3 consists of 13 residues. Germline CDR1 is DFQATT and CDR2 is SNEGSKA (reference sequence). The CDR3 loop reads CSASRGSGHEQYF. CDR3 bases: TGCAGTGCTAGTAGGGGGAGCGGCCACGAGCAGTACTTC.

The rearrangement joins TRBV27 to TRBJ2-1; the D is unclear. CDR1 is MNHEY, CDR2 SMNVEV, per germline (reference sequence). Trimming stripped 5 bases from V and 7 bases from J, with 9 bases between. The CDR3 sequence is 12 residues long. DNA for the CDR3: TGTGCCAGCAGTCCCCAAGGTAATGAGCAGTTCTTC. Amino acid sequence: CASSPQGNEQFF.

CDR3 amino acids: CASSQDPTGWGFEQYF. CDR3 nucleotides: TGTGCCAGCAGCCAAGATCCAACAGGGTGGGGTTTCGAGCAGTACTTC. V is TRBV3-1 (or the pseudogene TRBV3-2) and J is TRBJ2-7, with D possibly matching TRBD1 (6 bases). The V and J ends lost 0 bases and 6 bases respectively, with 18 bases between them. The CDR3 runs to 16 residues. The germline CDR1 and CDR2 sequences are LGHDT and YNNKEL (reference sequence).

The CDR3 protein is CASSLSRGFAGNTIYF. CDR3 coding DNA: TGCGCCAGCAGCTTGAGTCGGGGGTTTGCGGGAAACACCATATATTTT. The gene calls are TRBV5-1 and TRBJ1-3; possible D gene TRBD1, 5 bases. Germline CDR1 and CDR2: SGHRS and YFSETQ. The length of the CDR3 is 16 residues. Trimming took 1 base from V and 4 from J, leaving 15 bases between them.

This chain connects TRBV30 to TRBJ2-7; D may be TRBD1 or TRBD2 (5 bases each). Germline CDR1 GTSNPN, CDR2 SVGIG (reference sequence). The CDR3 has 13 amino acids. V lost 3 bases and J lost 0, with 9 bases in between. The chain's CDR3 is CAWRPGSSYEQYF. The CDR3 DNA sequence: TGTGCCTGGAGGCCAGGGAGCTCCTACGAGCAGTACTTC. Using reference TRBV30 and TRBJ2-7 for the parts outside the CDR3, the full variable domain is SQTIHQWPATLVQPVGSPLSLECTVEGTSNPNLYWYRQAAGRGLQLLFYSVGIGQISSEVPQNLSASRPQDRQFILSSKKLLLSDSGFYLCAWRPGSSYEQYFGPGTRLTVT.

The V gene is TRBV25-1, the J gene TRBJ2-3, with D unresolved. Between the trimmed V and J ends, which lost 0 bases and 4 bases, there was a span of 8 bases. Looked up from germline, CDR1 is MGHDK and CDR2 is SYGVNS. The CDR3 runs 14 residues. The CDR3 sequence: CASSEYRSADTQYF. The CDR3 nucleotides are TGTGCCAGCAGTGAATATCGGAGTGCAGATACGCAGTATTTT.

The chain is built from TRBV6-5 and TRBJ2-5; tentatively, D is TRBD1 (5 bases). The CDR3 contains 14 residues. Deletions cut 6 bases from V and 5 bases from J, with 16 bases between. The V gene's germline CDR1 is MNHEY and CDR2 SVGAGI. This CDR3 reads CASRQAAGPETQYF. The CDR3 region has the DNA TGTGCCAGCAGACAGGCCGCTGGTCCGGAGACCCAGTACTTC.

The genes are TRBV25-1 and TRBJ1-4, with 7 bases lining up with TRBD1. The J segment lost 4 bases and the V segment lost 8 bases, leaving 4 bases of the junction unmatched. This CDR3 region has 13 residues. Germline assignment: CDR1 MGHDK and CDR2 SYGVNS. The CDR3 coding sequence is TGTGCCAGCGGCCGGGACAGTAATGAAAAACTGTTTTTT. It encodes CASGRDSNEKLFF.

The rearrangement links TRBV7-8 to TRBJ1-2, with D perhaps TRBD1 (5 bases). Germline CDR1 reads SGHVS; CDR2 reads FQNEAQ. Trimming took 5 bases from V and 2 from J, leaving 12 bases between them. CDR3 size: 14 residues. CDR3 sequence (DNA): TGTGCCAGCAGCCCGAACAGGATGAACTATGGCTACACCTTC. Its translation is CASSPNRMNYGYTF.

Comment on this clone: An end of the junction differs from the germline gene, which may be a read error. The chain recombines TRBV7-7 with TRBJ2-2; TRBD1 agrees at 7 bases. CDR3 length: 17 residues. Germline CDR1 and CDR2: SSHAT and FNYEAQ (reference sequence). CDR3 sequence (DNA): TGTGCTAGCAGCTTAGCCCGAGGGGGCCTGGGCATCGGGGAGCTGTTTTTT. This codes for CASSLARGGLGIGELFF. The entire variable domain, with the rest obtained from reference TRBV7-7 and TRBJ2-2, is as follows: GAGVSQSPRYKVTKRGQDVTLRCDPISSHATLYWYQQALGQGPEFLTYFNYEAQPDKSGLPSDRFSAERPEGSISTLTIQRTEQRDSAMYRCASSLARGGLGIGELFFGEGSRLTVL.

For the CDR3, the DNA is TGTGCCAGCAGCTCATTGGACAGGGTTGGGGAGCAGTACTTC. It codes for CASSSLDRVGEQYF. This sequence joins TRBV7-2 and TRBJ2-7; TRBD1 matches 8 bases. The CDR3 contains 14 residues. The germline gives CDR1 SGHTA, CDR2 FQGNSA. Trimming removed 4 bases from V and 7 bases from J; junction bases left unmatched: 9.

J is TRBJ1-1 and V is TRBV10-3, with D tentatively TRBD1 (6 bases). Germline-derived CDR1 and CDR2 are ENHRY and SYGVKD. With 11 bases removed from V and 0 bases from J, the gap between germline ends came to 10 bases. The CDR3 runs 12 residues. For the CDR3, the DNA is TGTGCCGTAGGACAGCTGAACACTGAAGCTTTCTTT. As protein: CAVGQLNTEAFF.

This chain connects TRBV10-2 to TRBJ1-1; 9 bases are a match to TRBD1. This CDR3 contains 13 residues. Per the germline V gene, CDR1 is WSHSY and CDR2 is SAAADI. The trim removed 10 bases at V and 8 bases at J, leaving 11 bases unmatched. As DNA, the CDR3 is TGCGCCACCAAGGGGACAGGGCCAACCGAAGCTTTCTTT. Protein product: CATKGTGPTEAFF.